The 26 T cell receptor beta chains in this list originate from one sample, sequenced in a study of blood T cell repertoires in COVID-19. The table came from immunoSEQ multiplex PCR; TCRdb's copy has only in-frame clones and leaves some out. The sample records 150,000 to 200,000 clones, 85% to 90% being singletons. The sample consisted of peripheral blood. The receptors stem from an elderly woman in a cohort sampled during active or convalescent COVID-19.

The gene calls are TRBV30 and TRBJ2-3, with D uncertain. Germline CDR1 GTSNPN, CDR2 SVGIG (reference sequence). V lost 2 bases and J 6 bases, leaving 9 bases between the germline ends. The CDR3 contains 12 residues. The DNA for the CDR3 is TGTGCCTGGAGTCTCGGGTTGGATACGCAGTATTTT. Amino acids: CAWSLGLDTQYF.

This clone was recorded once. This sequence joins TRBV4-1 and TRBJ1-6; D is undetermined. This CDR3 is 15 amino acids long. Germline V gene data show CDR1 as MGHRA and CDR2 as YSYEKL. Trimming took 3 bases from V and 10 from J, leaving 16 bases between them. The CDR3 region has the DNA TGCGCCAGCAGCCAGGTTTTGGGAGGTATATCACCCCTCCACTTT. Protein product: CASSQVLGGISPLHF.

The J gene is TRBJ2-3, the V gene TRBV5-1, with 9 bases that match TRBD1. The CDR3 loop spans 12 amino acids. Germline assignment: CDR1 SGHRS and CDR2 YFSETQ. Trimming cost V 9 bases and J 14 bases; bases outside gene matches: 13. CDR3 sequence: CAITRWDRETYF. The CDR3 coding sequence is TGCGCCATCACACGCTGGGACAGGGAGACGTATTTT.

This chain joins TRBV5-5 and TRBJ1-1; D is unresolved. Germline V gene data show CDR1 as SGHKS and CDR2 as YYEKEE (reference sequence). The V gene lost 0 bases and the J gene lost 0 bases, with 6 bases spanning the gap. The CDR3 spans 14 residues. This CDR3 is CASSLEQMNTEAFF. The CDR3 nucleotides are TGTGCCAGCAGCTTGGAACAGATGAACACTGAAGCTTTCTTT. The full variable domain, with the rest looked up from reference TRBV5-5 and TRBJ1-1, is DAGVTQSPTHLIKTRGQQVTLRCSPISGHKSVSWYQQVLGQGPQFIFQYYEKEERGRGNFPDRFSARQFPNYSSELNVNALLLGDSALYLCASSLEQMNTEAFFGQGTRLTVV.

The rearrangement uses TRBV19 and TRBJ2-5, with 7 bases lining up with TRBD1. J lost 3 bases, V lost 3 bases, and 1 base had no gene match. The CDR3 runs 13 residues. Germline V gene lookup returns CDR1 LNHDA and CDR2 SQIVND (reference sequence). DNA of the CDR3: TGTGCCAGTAGTATCAGGGGGAAAGAGACCCAGTACTTC. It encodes CASSIRGKETQYF.

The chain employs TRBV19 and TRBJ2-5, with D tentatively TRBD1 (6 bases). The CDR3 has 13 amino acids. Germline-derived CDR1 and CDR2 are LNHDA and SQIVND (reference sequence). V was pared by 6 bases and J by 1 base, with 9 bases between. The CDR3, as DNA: TGTGCCAGTAGGGGGGACACCCAAGAGACCCAGTACTTC. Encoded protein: CASRGDTQETQYF.

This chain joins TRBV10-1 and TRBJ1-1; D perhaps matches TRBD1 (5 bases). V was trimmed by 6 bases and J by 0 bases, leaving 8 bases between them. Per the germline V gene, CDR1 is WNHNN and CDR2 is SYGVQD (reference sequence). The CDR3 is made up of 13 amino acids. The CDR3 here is CASSLTVNTEAFF. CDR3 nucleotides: TGCGCCAGCAGCCTGACAGTGAACACTGAAGCTTTCTTT.

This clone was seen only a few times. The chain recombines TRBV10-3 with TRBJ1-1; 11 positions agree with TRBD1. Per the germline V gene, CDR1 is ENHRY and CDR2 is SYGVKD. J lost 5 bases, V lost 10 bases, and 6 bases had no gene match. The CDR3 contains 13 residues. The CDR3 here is CATWTGGSTEAFF. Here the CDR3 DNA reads TGTGCCACCTGGACAGGGGGCTCGACTGAAGCTTTCTTT.

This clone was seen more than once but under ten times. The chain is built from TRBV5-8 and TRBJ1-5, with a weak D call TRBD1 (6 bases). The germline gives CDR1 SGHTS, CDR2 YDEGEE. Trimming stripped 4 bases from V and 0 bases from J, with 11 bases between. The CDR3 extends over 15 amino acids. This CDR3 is CASSIQGYSNQPQHF. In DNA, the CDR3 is TGTGCCAGCAGCATACAGGGTTATAGCAATCAGCCCCAGCATTTT.

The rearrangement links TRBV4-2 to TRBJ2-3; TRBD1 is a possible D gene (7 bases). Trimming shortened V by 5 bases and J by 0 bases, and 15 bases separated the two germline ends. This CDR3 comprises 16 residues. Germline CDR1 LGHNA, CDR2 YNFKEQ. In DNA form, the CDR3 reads TGTGCCAGCAGCACCAGGGGGGCGATCAGCACAGATACGCAGTATTTT. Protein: CASSTRGAISTDTQYF.

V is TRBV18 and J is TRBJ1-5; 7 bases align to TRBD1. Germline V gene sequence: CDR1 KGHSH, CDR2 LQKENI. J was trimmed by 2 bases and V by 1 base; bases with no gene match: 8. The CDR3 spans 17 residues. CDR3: CASSPRTGVVGNQPQHF. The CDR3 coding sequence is TGTGCCAGCTCACCACGTACAGGGGTAGTAGGCAATCAGCCCCAGCATTTT.

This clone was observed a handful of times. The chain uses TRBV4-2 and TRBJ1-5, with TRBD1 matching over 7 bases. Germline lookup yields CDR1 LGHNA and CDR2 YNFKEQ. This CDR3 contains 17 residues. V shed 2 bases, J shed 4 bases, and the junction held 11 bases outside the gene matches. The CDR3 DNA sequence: TGTGCCAGCAGCCAATACCGATGGGGACAGACGAATCAGCCCCAGCATTTT. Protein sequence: CASSQYRWGQTNQPQHF.

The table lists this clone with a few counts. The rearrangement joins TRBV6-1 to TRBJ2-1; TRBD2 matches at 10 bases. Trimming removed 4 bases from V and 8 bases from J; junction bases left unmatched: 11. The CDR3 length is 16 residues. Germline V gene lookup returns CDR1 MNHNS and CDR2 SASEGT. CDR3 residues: CASSGLGLAGVYEQFF. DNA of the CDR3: TGTGCCAGCAGTGGGTTGGGTCTAGCGGGAGTTTATGAGCAGTTCTTC.

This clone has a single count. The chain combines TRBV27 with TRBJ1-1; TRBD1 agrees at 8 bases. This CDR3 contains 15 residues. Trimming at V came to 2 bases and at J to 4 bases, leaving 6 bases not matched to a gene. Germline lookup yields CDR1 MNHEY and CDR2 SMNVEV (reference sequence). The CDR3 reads CASSLTGGSFTEAFF. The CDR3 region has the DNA TGTGCCAGCAGTTTAACAGGGGGGAGTTTCACTGAAGCTTTCTTT.

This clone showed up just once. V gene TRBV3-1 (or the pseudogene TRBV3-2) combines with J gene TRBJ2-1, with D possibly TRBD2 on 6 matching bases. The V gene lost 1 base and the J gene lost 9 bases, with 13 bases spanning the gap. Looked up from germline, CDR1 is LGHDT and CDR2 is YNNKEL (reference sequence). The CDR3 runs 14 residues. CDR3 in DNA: TGTGCCAGCAGCCAAGGACTAGTGGAGGGTGAGCAGTTCTTC. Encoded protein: CASSQGLVEGEQFF.

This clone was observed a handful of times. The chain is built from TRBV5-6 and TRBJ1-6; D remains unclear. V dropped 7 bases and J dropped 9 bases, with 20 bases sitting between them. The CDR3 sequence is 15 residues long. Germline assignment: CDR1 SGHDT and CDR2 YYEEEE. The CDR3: CASVGYNRDSSPLHF. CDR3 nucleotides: TGTGCCAGCGTTGGCTATAACCGGGATAGTTCACCCCTCCACTTT.

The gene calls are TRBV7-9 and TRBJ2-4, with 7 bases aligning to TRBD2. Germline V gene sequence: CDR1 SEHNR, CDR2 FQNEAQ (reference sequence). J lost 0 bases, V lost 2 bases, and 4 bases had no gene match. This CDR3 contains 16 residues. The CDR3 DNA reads TGTGCCAGCAGCTTAATCAGCGGGGTAGCCAAAAACATTCAGTACTTC. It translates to CASSLISGVAKNIQYF. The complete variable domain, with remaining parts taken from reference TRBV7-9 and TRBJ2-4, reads DTGVSQNPRHKITKRGQNVTFRCDPISEHNRLYWYRQTLGQGPEFLTYFQNEAQLEKSRLLSDRFSAERPKGSFSTLEIQRTEQGDSAMYLCASSLISGVAKNIQYFGAGTRLSVL.

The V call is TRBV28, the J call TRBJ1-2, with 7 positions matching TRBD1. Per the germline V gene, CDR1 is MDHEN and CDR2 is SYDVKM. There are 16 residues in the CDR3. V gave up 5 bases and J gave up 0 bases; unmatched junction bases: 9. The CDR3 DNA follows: TGTGCCAGCAGTCCCACCGGACAGGCCGCTAACTATGGCTACACCTTC. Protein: CASSPTGQAANYGYTF.

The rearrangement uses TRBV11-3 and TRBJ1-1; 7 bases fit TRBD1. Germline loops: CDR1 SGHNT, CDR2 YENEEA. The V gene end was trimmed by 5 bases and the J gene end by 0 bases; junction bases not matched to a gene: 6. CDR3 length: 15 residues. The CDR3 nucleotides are TGTGCCAGCAGCAGGGACAGAATCATGAACACTGAAGCTTTCTTT. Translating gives CASSRDRIMNTEAFF.

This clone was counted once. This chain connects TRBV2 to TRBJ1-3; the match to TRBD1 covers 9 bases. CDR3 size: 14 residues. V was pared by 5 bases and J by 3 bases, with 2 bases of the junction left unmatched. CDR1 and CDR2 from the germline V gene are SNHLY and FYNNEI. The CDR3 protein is CASSMDRGGNTIYF. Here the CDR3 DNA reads TGTGCCAGCAGTATGGACAGGGGTGGAAACACCATATATTTT.

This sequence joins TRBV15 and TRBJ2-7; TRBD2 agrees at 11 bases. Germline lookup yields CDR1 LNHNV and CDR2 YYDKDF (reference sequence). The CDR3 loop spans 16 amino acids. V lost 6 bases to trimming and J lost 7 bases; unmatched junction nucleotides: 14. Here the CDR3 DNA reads TGTGCCACCAGTACTAGCGGGAGAGTCGGTTATGGGGAGCAGTACGTC. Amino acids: CATSTSGRVGYGEQYV.

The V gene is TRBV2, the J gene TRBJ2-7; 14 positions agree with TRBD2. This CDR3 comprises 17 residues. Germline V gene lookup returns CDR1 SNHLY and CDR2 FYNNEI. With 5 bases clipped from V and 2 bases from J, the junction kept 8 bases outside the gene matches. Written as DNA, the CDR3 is TGTGCCAGCAGTTCTGGGACTAGCGGGGGATCTACCTACGAGCAGTACTTC. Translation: CASSSGTSGGSTYEQYF.

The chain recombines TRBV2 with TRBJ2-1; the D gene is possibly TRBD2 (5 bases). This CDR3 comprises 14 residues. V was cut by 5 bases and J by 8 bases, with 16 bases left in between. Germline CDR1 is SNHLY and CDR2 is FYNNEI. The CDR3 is CASSSLAIFDEQFF. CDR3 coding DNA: TGTGCCAGCAGTAGCCTAGCAATATTCGATGAGCAGTTCTTC.

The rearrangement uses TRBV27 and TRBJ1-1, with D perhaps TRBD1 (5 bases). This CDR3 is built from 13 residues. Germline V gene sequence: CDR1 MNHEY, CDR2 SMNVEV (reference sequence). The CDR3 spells CASGSGLNTEAFF. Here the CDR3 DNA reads TGTGCTTCAGGGAGCGGGCTTAACACTGAAGCTTTCTTT.

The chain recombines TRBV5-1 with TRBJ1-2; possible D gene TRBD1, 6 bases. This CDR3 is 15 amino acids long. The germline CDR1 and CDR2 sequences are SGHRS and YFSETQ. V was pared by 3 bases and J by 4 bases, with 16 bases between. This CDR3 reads CASSSGQSISYGYTF. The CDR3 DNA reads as TGCGCCAGCAGCTCGGGACAATCGATCTCCTATGGCTACACCTTC.

CDR3 in amino acids: CASSGRQGGYNEQFF. CDR3 DNA: TGTGCCAGCAGTGGACGACAGGGTGGTTACAATGAGCAGTTCTTC. The chain joins TRBV28 to TRBJ2-1; the match to TRBD1 covers 7 bases. The V gene's germline CDR1 is MDHEN and CDR2 SYDVKM. This CDR3 comprises 15 residues. Losses at the gene ends were 5 bases for V and 4 bases for J; bases not matched to a gene: 8.